This paragraph covers one TCR beta chain sequence. The antigen is not known. The PCR contained 60 Vbeta and 13 Jbeta primers. Measured with immunoSEQ multiplex PCR; TCRdb has only the in-frame clones, and not every one. The sample carries approximately 41,000 clones, more than 65% recorded once. This record comes from a study of cytomegalovirus exposure and HLA in healthy donors. Findings and caveats of the study: Several of the most significant clusters appeared, in a later analysis, to be linked to common viral pathogens. Clonal expansion was found to be greater in HLA-associated TCR beta chains than in equally common others in a later analysis. Associated with cytomegalovirus, according to the listing, were about 160 TCR beta chains. What a later analysis reportedly showed was that an Asian-associated ancestry cluster had fewer N-insertions than the 666-donor mean.

After removal of 4 bases from V and 5 bases from J, the junction contained 4 bases not matched to a gene. This CDR3 has 13 residues. From germline, CDR1 is MDHEN and CDR2 SYDVKM. Sequencing was performed on PBMCs. The clonotype originates from a man in his fifties in good health and CMV-seronegative. The chain combines TRBV28 with TRBJ2-7, with TRBD1 matching over 8 bases. The DNA for the CDR3 is TGTGCCAGCAGTTCGGACAGGGACGACGAGCAGTACTTC. Protein product: CASSSDRDDEQYF. Full variable domain (outside the CDR3, taken from reference TRBV28 and TRBJ2-7): DVKVTQSSRYLVKRTGEKVFLECVQDMDHENMFWYRQDPGLGLRLIYFSYDVKMKEKGDIPEGYSVSREKKERFSLILESASTNQTSMYLCASSSDRDDEQYFGPGTRLTVT.